This TCR beta chain was documented in a study of blood T cell repertoires in COVID-19. Study context: From the United States, Italy and Spain came samples of acute and convalescent COVID-19. Sources were T cells, B-cell-depleted T cells, or PBMCs; the material itself was cDNA or gDNA.

Authors' data handling: How many nucleated cells were present was estimated from reference gene primer amplification. Assay: immunoSEQ multiplex PCR; the TCRdb copy retains only in-frame clones and omits some. V and J calls and clone size are those listed in that table; D and trimming were worked out from the DNA. In the table there are around 200,000 clones, roughly 90% of which are singletons. The sample comprised peripheral blood. The clonotype originates from a man aged 45-65 years with acute or convalescent COVID-19.

In DNA form, the CDR3 reads TGTGCCAGCAGCTTAGGACCTAGCGGGGGAGGCCAAGAGACCCAGTACTTC. Protein: CASSLGPSGGGQETQYF. The chain uses TRBV7-2 and TRBJ2-5; the match to TRBD2 covers 10 bases. The germline gives CDR1 SGHTA, CDR2 FQGNSA. The CDR3 consists of 17 residues. V was clipped by 1 base and J by 1 base; unmatched bases: 6.